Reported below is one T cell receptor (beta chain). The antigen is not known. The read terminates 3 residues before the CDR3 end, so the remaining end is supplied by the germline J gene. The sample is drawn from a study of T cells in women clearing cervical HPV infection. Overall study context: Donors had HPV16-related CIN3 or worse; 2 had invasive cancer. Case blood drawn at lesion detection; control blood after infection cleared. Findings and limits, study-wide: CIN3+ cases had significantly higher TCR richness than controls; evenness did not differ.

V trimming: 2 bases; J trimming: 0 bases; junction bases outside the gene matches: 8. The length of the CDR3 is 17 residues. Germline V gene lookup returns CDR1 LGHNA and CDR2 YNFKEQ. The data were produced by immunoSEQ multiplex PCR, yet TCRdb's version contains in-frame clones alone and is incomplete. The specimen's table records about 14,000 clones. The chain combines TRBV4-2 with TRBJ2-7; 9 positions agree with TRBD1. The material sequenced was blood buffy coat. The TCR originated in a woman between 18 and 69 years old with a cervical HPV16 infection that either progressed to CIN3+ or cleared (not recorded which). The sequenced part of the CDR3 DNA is TGTGCCAGCAGCCAACCTACAGGGGGCTCTGGCTCCTACGAG. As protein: CASSQPTGGSGSYE. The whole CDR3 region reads CASSQPTGGSGSYEQYF.